These 11 T cell receptor beta chains were all obtained from the same sample, sequenced in a study of CD8+ T cells in alopecia areata. Extracted RNA was reverse transcribed into cDNA, the sequencing template. TCRdb keeps only in-frame clones here, not all; method: immunoSEQ multiplex PCR. The table shows about 91,000 clones, with about 45% occurring only once. Sample: CD4+ T cells sorted from blood. These receptors all stem from a human donor with alopecia areata.

This clone turned up a few times. The rearrangement uses TRBV29-1 and TRBJ1-1; 7 nucleotides match TRBD1. Germline V gene lookup returns CDR1 SQVTM and CDR2 ANQGSEA. This CDR3 is 13 amino acids long. J gave up 4 bases and V 5 bases, and 7 bases lay outside the gene matches. DNA of the CDR3: TGCAGCGTTTACAGGGGAGTGGGCACTGAAGCTTTCTTT. Translated: CSVYRGVGTEAFF.

CDR3 residues: CASSRTLYNSPLHF. The CDR3 DNA follows: TGTGCCAGCAGTAGGACGTTGTATAATTCACCCCTCCACTTT. The gene calls are TRBV13 and TRBJ1-6; D gene ambiguous. Germline assignment: CDR1 PRHDT and CDR2 FYEKMQ (reference sequence). Trimming took 6 bases from V and 4 from J, leaving 10 bases between them. This CDR3 is 14 amino acids long.

The rearrangement uses TRBV28 and TRBJ2-5; possible D gene TRBD2, 7 bases. V lost 8 bases and J lost 2, with 12 bases in between. Per the germline V gene, CDR1 is MDHEN and CDR2 is SYDVKM. This CDR3 is 13 amino acids long. CDR3 loop: CASGRGGQETQYF. The CDR3 nucleotides are TGTGCCAGCGGTAGGGGGGGGCAAGAGACCCAGTACTTC.

This clone has just a few counts. This rearrangement joins TRBV5-4 to TRBJ2-1; D is ambiguous. Trimming removed 0 bases at V and 2 bases at J, with 9 bases between. CDR1 SGHNT and CDR2 YYREEE come from the germline V gene (reference sequence). The CDR3 totals 15 residues. CDR3 in amino acids: CASSLDQRTYNEQFF. CDR3 in DNA: TGTGCCAGCAGCTTGGATCAACGGACCTACAATGAGCAGTTCTTC.

CDR3 coding DNA: TGTGCCAGCAGTGAAAGGGGGCTGGAGACCCAGTACTTC. This encodes CASSERGLETQYF. J is TRBJ2-5 and V is TRBV2; TRBD1 agrees at 7 bases. V dropped 2 bases and J dropped 5; count of bases not matched to a gene: 2. Germline assignment: CDR1 SNHLY and CDR2 FYNNEI. The CDR3 loop spans 13 amino acids.

This clone was detected a few times. This chain links TRBV20-1 with TRBJ2-7; 13 bases match TRBD2. The CDR3 covers 11 residues. V shed 8 bases, J shed 10 bases, and the junction held 5 bases outside the gene matches. The germline V gene encodes CDR1 DFQATT and CDR2 SNEGSKA (reference sequence). CDR3 residues: CSRTSGGLQYF. In DNA form, the CDR3 reads TGCAGTCGGACTAGCGGGGGACTTCAGTACTTC.

V gene TRBV11-2 combines with J gene TRBJ2-7, with 10 bases aligning to TRBD2. This CDR3 has 17 amino acids. V trimming: 0 bases; J trimming: 2 bases; junction bases outside the gene matches: 7. Per the germline V gene, CDR1 is SGHAT and CDR2 is FQNNGV. The CDR3 here is CASSLDQRTSGAYEQYF. The DNA of the CDR3 is TGTGCCAGCAGCTTAGATCAGAGGACTAGCGGTGCCTACGAGCAGTACTTC.

V and J are TRBV4-1 and TRBJ2-7; D is ambiguous. V was cut by 0 bases and J by 0 bases, with 9 bases left in between. CDR3 length: 15 residues. Per the germline V gene, CDR1 is MGHRA and CDR2 is YSYEKL. CDR3 sequence: CASSQDTVSSYEQYF. CDR3 nucleotide sequence: TGCGCCAGCAGCCAAGATACAGTGAGCTCCTACGAGCAGTACTTC.

This clone was observed a handful of times. V and J are TRBV29-1 and TRBJ2-5; no definite D call. From germline, CDR1 is SQVTM and CDR2 ANQGSEA. The CDR3 runs 12 residues. V shed 4 bases and J shed 5 bases, with 11 bases lying between them. CDR3 sequence: CSVGVVRETQYF. In DNA form, the CDR3 reads TGCAGCGTTGGGGTGGTAAGGGAGACCCAGTACTTC.

The V call is TRBV29-1, the J call TRBJ2-7, with D possibly matching TRBD1 (6 bases). With 4 bases removed from V and 5 bases from J, the gap between germline ends came to 12 bases. This CDR3 contains 12 residues. Germline V gene sequence: CDR1 SQVTM, CDR2 ANQGSEA. In DNA, the CDR3 is TGCAGCGTTGTCGTCAGGGGAAACGAGCAGTACTTC. Its protein is CSVVVRGNEQYF.

This chain connects TRBV29-1 to TRBJ2-2, with D perhaps matching TRBD1 (6 bases). CDR3 size: 13 residues. Germline V gives CDR1 SQVTM, CDR2 ANQGSEA. V lost 6 bases to trimming and J lost 4 bases, with 12 bases between them. The DNA for the CDR3 is TGCAGCGTCGGGACACCAGTCACCGGGGAGCTGTTTTTT. This encodes CSVGTPVTGELFF.